The 5 T cell receptor beta chains given below trace back to one sample, sequenced in a study of T cell repertoires in cytomegalovirus infection. For these receptors, no antigen is known. TCRdb analysed the reads with MiXCR anew, one entry per CDR3 protein. The sample holds about 340,000 distinct CDR3 sequences, about 29% seen once. This sample comprised cultured PBMCs, obtained from culture after CMV antigen stimulation. The source is a human donor in good health (CMV status not recorded). Some clones in this sample may be carry-over from other donors' samples.

The gene calls are TRBV12-3 or TRBV12-4 and TRBJ2-1; 10 bases are a match to TRBD2. The V and J ends lost 3 bases and 6 bases, in that order; junction bases with no gene match: 2. This CDR3 comprises 14 residues. CDR3 protein: CASSFGLAANEQFF. CDR3 nucleotide sequence: TGTGCCAGCAGTTTTGGACTAGCGGCCAATGAGCAGTTCTTC.

The sample holds many counts of this clonotype. The chain employs TRBV12-3 or TRBV12-4 and TRBJ1-2, with D perhaps TRBD1 (6 bases). V lost 6 bases to trimming and J lost 4 bases, with 9 bases between them. The CDR3 is 12 residues long. Written as DNA, the CDR3 is TGTGCCAGCAGGGGACACTCCTATGGCTACACCTTC. Translating it yields CASRGHSYGYTF.

This chain's CDR3 is CASSLVPAASNVLTF. In nucleotides, the CDR3 is TGTGCCAGCAGCTTAGTACCGGCAGCTTCCAACGTCCTGACTTTC. The chain carries TRBV7-4 and TRBJ2-6; the D is unclear. Between the trimmed V and J ends, which lost 1 base and 8 bases, there was a span of 12 bases. CDR3 length: 15 residues. CDR1 and CDR2 (germline): SGHVT, SQSDAQ.

The sample holds many counts of this clonotype. V and J are TRBV7-2 and TRBJ2-1, with 11 bases that match TRBD2. J was trimmed by 3 bases and V by 1 base; bases with no gene match: 2. CDR1 is SGHTA and CDR2 is FQGNSA in the germline V gene. This CDR3 has 16 residues. CDR3 sequence: CASSLVGTSGYNEQFF. In nucleotides, the CDR3 is TGTGCCAGCAGCTTAGTCGGGACTAGCGGCTACAATGAGCAGTTCTTC.

The gene calls are TRBV20-1 and TRBJ1-6, with 8 bases fitting TRBD1. V dropped 2 bases and J dropped 10; count of bases not matched to a gene: 10. The CDR3 has 15 amino acids. The germline V gene encodes CDR1 DFQATT and CDR2 SNEGSKA (reference sequence). The CDR3 nucleotides read TGCAGTGCTAGAAAGCTGGGACAGGATACGTCACCCCTCCACTTT. As protein: CSARKLGQDTSPLHF.